A single sample is the source of the 13 T cell receptor beta chains below, sequenced in a study of control samples from healthy donors and cancer patients. The repertoire was sequenced with immunoSEQ multiplex PCR; TCRdb's copy has only in-frame clones and lacks some. The data show 150,000 to 200,000 clones, roughly 91% seen once. Sequencing was done on a sample of blood. The receptors were sampled from a woman in her twenties or thirties in good health.

V usage is TRBV3-1 (or the pseudogene TRBV3-2) and J usage is TRBJ1-6; 9 bases map to TRBD1. The CDR3 sequence is 14 residues long. CDR1 is LGHDT and CDR2 is YNNKEL in the germline V gene (reference sequence). The V gene end was trimmed by 4 bases and the J gene end by 8 bases; junction bases not matched to a gene: 3. CDR3 in amino acids: CASSRQGGYSPLHF. DNA for the CDR3: TGTGCCAGCAGCCGACAGGGGGGATATTCACCCCTCCACTTT.

Details on this clone: Other DNA sequences in the same sample also yield this CDR3. V and J are TRBV18 and TRBJ2-1; 10 bases line up with TRBD2. J lost 0 bases, V lost 1 base, and 0 bases had no gene match. In germline, CDR1 is KGHSH, CDR2 LQKENI. The CDR3 spans 16 residues. DNA for the CDR3: TGTGCCAGCTCACCACTAGCGGGAGGCTCCTACAATGAGCAGTTCTTC. It encodes CASSPLAGGSYNEQFF. Full variable domain (missing parts from reference TRBV18 and TRBJ2-1): NAGVMQNPRHLVRRRGQEARLRCSPMKGHSHVYWYRQLPEEGLKFMVYLQKENIIDESGMPKERFSAEFPKEGPSILRIQQVVRGDSAAYFCASSPLAGGSYNEQFFGPGTRLTVL.

J is TRBJ2-3 and V is TRBV15, with 7 positions matching TRBD1. The germline gives CDR1 LNHNV, CDR2 YYDKDF (reference sequence). V lost 7 bases and J lost 3; bases outside the gene matches: 4. The CDR3 has 13 amino acids. The CDR3 DNA reads TGTGCCACCAATACACAGGGGACAGATACGCAGTATTTT. Translated, it gives CATNTQGTDTQYF.

The rearrangement joins TRBV9 to TRBJ2-7; no firm D call. Germline V gene lookup returns CDR1 SGDLS and CDR2 YYNGEE. The CDR3 extends over 14 amino acids. Trimming shortened V by 0 bases and J by 2 bases, and 9 bases separated the two germline ends. The CDR3 loop reads CASSVAAGAYEQYF. CDR3 nucleotide sequence: TGTGCCAGCAGCGTAGCGGCAGGAGCCTACGAGCAGTACTTC.

The V gene is TRBV3-1 (or the pseudogene TRBV3-2), the J gene TRBJ1-1, with 9 bases matching TRBD1. With 0 bases clipped from V and 0 bases from J, the junction kept 14 bases outside the gene matches. Germline V lookup: CDR1 LGHDT, CDR2 YNNKEL (reference sequence). This CDR3 comprises 20 residues. This CDR3 reads CASSQELETGGSYMNTEAFF. CDR3 in DNA: TGTGCCAGCAGCCAAGAGTTGGAGACAGGGGGATCCTACATGAACACTGAAGCTTTCTTT.

The V gene is TRBV3-1 (or the pseudogene TRBV3-2), the J gene TRBJ2-7, with TRBD1 matching over 11 bases. V shed 3 bases, J shed 5 bases, and the junction held 3 bases outside the gene matches. The CDR3 totals 14 residues. Looked up from germline, CDR1 is LGHDT and CDR2 is YNNKEL (reference sequence). In DNA, the CDR3 is TGTGCCAGCAGCCACCGGGACAGGGGGAACGAGCAGTACTTC. This encodes CASSHRDRGNEQYF.

This rearrangement joins TRBV7-2 to TRBJ2-2; D gene unclear. Trimming pared 5 bases from V and 0 bases from J, leaving 7 bases between. This CDR3 is 14 amino acids long. CDR1 SGHTA and CDR2 FQGNSA come from the germline V gene. The DNA for the CDR3 is TGTGCCAGCAGCGTCAACACGAACACCGGGGAGCTGTTTTTT. Protein sequence: CASSVNTNTGELFF.

This rearrangement joins TRBV29-1 to TRBJ2-3, with 12 positions matching TRBD2. From germline, CDR1 is SQVTM and CDR2 ANQGSEA. The V gene end was trimmed by 4 bases and the J gene end by 4 bases; junction bases not matched to a gene: 12. The CDR3 consists of 17 residues. CDR3 protein: CSVGTGETSGSPDTQYF. CDR3 bases: TGCAGCGTTGGGACAGGGGAGACTAGCGGGAGTCCAGATACGCAGTATTTT.

This clone was observed once. J is TRBJ2-4 and V is TRBV29-1, with 9 bases identical to TRBD1. The CDR3 runs 14 residues. V was pared by 4 bases and J by 0 bases, with 1 base of the junction left unmatched. In germline, CDR1 is SQVTM, CDR2 ANQGSEA. CDR3 region: CSVGQGGAKNIQYF. The CDR3 DNA sequence: TGCAGCGTTGGACAGGGGGGAGCCAAAAACATTCAGTACTTC.

Comments on this clone: Its ends do not fully match the called genes, so a read error is possible. The rearrangement links TRBV3-1 (or the pseudogene TRBV3-2) to TRBJ2-3, with D unresolved. The CDR3 is made up of 13 amino acids. Germline CDR1 LGHDT, CDR2 YNNKEL (reference sequence). DNA for the CDR3: TGTGCTAGCAGCCGAACTAGCACAGATACGCAGTATTTT. Protein: CASSRTSTDTQYF.

The J gene is TRBJ1-2, the V gene TRBV12-3 or TRBV12-4; 8 nucleotides align to TRBD1. This CDR3 comprises 11 residues. The J segment lost 9 bases and the V segment lost 6 bases, leaving 3 bases of the junction unmatched. Here the CDR3 reads CASSRQGSYTF. The CDR3 coding sequence is TGTGCCAGCAGCCGACAGGGGAGCTACACCTTC.

J is TRBJ2-1 and V is TRBV18; D unclear. The germline V gene encodes CDR1 KGHSH and CDR2 LQKENI. The CDR3 runs 15 residues. With 0 bases removed from V and 0 bases from J, the gap between germline ends came to 6 bases. The CDR3 DNA reads TGTGCCAGCTCACCACCGAAGAGCTCCTACAATGAGCAGTTCTTC. Translation: CASSPPKSSYNEQFF.

The chain recombines TRBV6-5 with TRBJ1-1; D not certain. Germline CDR1 MNHEY, CDR2 SVGAGI. The CDR3 is made up of 14 amino acids. The ends were cut back, 4 bases at V and 0 bases at J, with 9 bases in the middle. The CDR3 region has the DNA TGTGCCAGCAGTTGGGATCTCCTGAACACTGAAGCTTTCTTT. It translates to CASSWDLLNTEAFF.